The 30 T cell receptor beta chains presented below share a single source sample, sequenced in a study of cytomegalovirus exposure and HLA in healthy donors. The PCR used 60 Vbeta and 13 Jbeta primers. The protocol was immunoSEQ multiplex PCR, while the TCRdb copy is restricted to in-frame clones and leaves out a portion. The table for this sample gives around 75,000 clones. Sequenced input: PBMCs. Receptors were obtained from a man aged 50-59 years in good health and CMV-seropositive.

The rearrangement uses TRBV7-8 and TRBJ2-7; D uncertain. CDR1 and CDR2 from the germline V gene are SGHVS and FQNEAQ. The CDR3 has 13 residues. The germline V and J ends were trimmed by 1 base and 2 bases, with 6 bases remaining between them. For the CDR3, the DNA is TGTGCCAGCAGCTTAGGGGCTACCTACGAGCAGTACTTC. This codes for CASSLGATYEQYF.

The V gene is TRBV19, the J gene TRBJ2-3; D might be TRBD2 (6 bases). Trimming stripped 5 bases from V and 0 bases from J, with 15 bases between. CDR1 is LNHDA and CDR2 is SQIVND in the germline V gene (reference sequence). The CDR3 length is 16 residues. The CDR3 DNA reads TGTGCCAGTAGTTTCGGGGACTTCCTGAGCACAGATACGCAGTATTTT. Amino acid sequence: CASSFGDFLSTDTQYF.

J is TRBJ2-1 and V is TRBV25-1, with TRBD1 identical over 8 bases. The V and J ends lost 4 bases and 7 bases, in that order; junction bases with no gene match: 12. CDR3 size: 16 residues. CDR1 is MGHDK and CDR2 is SYGVNS in the germline V gene. CDR3 in amino acids: CASSALWTGMGNEQFF. The CDR3 bases are TGTGCCAGCAGTGCGCTGTGGACAGGGATGGGGAATGAGCAGTTCTTC.

This CDR3 is CASSLGQGETNEKLFF. The DNA of the CDR3 is TGTGCCAGTAGTCTGGGACAGGGGGAAACTAATGAAAAACTGTTTTTT. This rearrangement joins TRBV19 to TRBJ1-4; the match to TRBD1 covers 11 bases. CDR3 length: 16 residues. Germline V gene data show CDR1 as LNHDA and CDR2 as SQIVND (reference sequence). Trimming cost V 5 bases and J 1 base; bases outside gene matches: 3.

The chain is built from TRBV30 and TRBJ1-4, with a weak D call TRBD1 (5 bases). This CDR3 is built from 15 residues. CDR1 and CDR2 from the germline V gene are GTSNPN and SVGIG (reference sequence). V lost 0 bases and J 5 bases, leaving 13 bases between the germline ends. This chain's CDR3 is CAWSVRRAQNEKLFF. For the CDR3, the DNA is TGTGCCTGGAGTGTACGCAGGGCTCAGAATGAAAAACTGTTTTTT.

The chain combines TRBV5-1 with TRBJ2-5; tentatively, D is TRBD1 (5 bases). CDR1 and CDR2 (germline): SGHRS, YFSETQ. The CDR3 loop spans 14 amino acids. Deletions cut 6 bases from V and 0 bases from J, with 12 bases between. Here the CDR3 DNA reads TGCGCCAGCACGACGACGACAGACCAAGAGACCCAGTACTTC. It codes for CASTTTTDQETQYF.

The rearrangement links TRBV4-2 to TRBJ2-7, with TRBD2 identical over 8 bases. After removal of 3 bases from V and 2 bases from J, the junction contained 12 bases not matched to a gene. CDR3 size: 17 residues. CDR1 and CDR2 from the germline V gene are LGHNA and YNFKEQ. The CDR3 coding sequence is TGTGCCAGCAGCCACATCTTAGCGGGATTCGTAACCTACGAGCAGTACTTC. It codes for CASSHILAGFVTYEQYF.

V and J are TRBV5-1 and TRBJ1-2; 7 bases fit TRBD1. V lost 0 bases to trimming and J lost 4 bases; unmatched junction nucleotides: 3. Germline V gene data show CDR1 as SGHRS and CDR2 as YFSETQ. The CDR3 length is 14 residues. The CDR3 region is CASSLGQGGYGYTF. The CDR3 DNA is TGCGCCAGCAGCTTGGGACAGGGTGGCTATGGCTACACCTTC. Full variable domain (outside the CDR3, taken from reference TRBV5-1 and TRBJ1-2): KAGVTQTPRYLIKTRGQQVTLSCSPISGHRSVSWYQQTPGQGLQFLFEYFSETQRNKGNFPGRFSGRQFSNSRSEMNVSTLELGDSALYLCASSLGQGGYGYTFGSGTRLTVV.

The chain couples TRBV19 to TRBJ1-1; D might be TRBD1 (6 bases). This CDR3 has 12 amino acids. V shed 8 bases and J shed 0 bases, with 7 bases lying between them. The germline V gene encodes CDR1 LNHDA and CDR2 SQIVND (reference sequence). DNA for the CDR3: TGTGCCAGTGGACAGCTGAACACTGAAGCTTTCTTT. Its protein is CASGQLNTEAFF.

The chain is built from TRBV4-1 and TRBJ1-5; a possible D gene is TRBD1 (5 bases). The V and J ends lost 0 bases and 0 bases respectively, with 27 bases between them. The germline V gene has CDR1 MGHRA and CDR2 YSYEKL. This CDR3 is 22 amino acids long. CDR3 residues: CASSQDIMDTAVFGYSNQPQHF. The CDR3 DNA is TGCGCCAGCAGCCAAGATATAATGGACACTGCCGTTTTCGGATATAGCAATCAGCCCCAGCATTTT.

The rearrangement joins TRBV4-2 to TRBJ1-3, with D unclear. The CDR3 consists of 15 residues. V gave up 6 bases and J gave up 0 bases, with 12 bases separating them. Germline CDR1 reads LGHNA; CDR2 reads YNFKEQ. In DNA form, the CDR3 reads TGTGCCAGCAGTGTGGAGTTCACCTCTGGAAACACCATATATTTT. Encoded protein: CASSVEFTSGNTIYF.

This chain uses TRBV9 with TRBJ1-1, with TRBD1 matching over 10 bases. From germline, CDR1 is SGDLS and CDR2 YYNGEE. The CDR3 is 18 residues long. The V and J ends lost 3 bases and 0 bases, in that order; junction bases with no gene match: 11. The chain's CDR3 is CASSGFLGTGALNTEAFF. DNA of the CDR3: TGTGCCAGCAGCGGATTTCTCGGGACAGGGGCTTTGAACACTGAAGCTTTCTTT.

V is TRBV5-4 and J is TRBJ2-6; D ambiguous. The CDR3 covers 15 residues. V dropped 0 bases and J dropped 0 bases, with 4 bases sitting between them. Looked up from germline, CDR1 is SGHNT and CDR2 is YYREEE (reference sequence). CDR3 in amino acids: CASSLELSGANVLTF. The CDR3, as DNA: TGTGCCAGCAGCTTGGAACTCTCTGGGGCCAACGTCCTGACTTTC.

The genes are TRBV5-1 and TRBJ2-7, with D perhaps matching TRBD1 (5 bases). The germline gives CDR1 SGHRS, CDR2 YFSETQ. Deletions cut 1 base from V and 3 bases from J, with 8 bases between. This CDR3 has 13 residues. The CDR3 reads CASSLTGFYEQYV. The CDR3 DNA reads as TGCGCCAGCAGCTTGACAGGATTCTACGAGCAGTACGTC.

V usage is TRBV5-1 and J usage is TRBJ2-3; D call uncertain. The CDR3 covers 13 residues. The V and J ends lost 4 bases and 6 bases respectively, with 12 bases between them. CDR1 and CDR2 (germline): SGHRS, YFSETQ. CDR3 residues: CASSPTVLDTQYF. The CDR3 DNA sequence: TGCGCCAGCAGCCCCACTGTCCTCGATACGCAGTATTTT.

The chain employs TRBV7-9 and TRBJ2-2; D may be TRBD1 (6 bases). The ends were cut back, 8 bases at V and 2 bases at J, with 18 bases in the middle. This CDR3 is 16 amino acids long. The germline CDR1 and CDR2 sequences are SEHNR and FQNEAQ (reference sequence). The CDR3 region is CASGKTGSLNTGELFF. In DNA, the CDR3 is TGTGCCAGCGGCAAGACAGGTTCGCTTAACACCGGGGAGCTGTTTTTT.

The chain joins TRBV7-8 to TRBJ1-4; TRBD1 agrees at 9 bases. V was clipped by 1 base and J by 10 bases; unmatched bases: 4. The germline CDR1 and CDR2 sequences are SGHVS and FQNEAQ. This CDR3 region has 14 residues. As DNA, the CDR3 is TGTGCCAGCAGCTTAGGGACAGGGGTGGGAAAACTGTTTTTT. It translates to CASSLGTGVGKLFF.

The chain has TRBV2 and TRBJ1-1; a weak D match, TRBD1 (5 bases). V was shortened by 6 bases and J by 7 bases, with 15 bases between the two germline ends. The CDR3 extends over 13 amino acids. Germline V gene lookup returns CDR1 SNHLY and CDR2 FYNNEI. The CDR3 reads CASSDRRANEAFF. Written as DNA, the CDR3 is TGTGCCAGCAGCGACAGAAGAGCTAATGAAGCTTTCTTT.

V is TRBV5-4 and J is TRBJ1-1; tentative D call: TRBD1 (5 bases). Between the trimmed V and J ends, which lost 0 bases and 0 bases, there was a span of 21 bases. The CDR3 loop spans 19 amino acids. Germline V gene lookup returns CDR1 SGHNT and CDR2 YYREEE (reference sequence). Here the CDR3 reads CASSLARGGTGEMNTEAFF. For the CDR3, the DNA is TGTGCCAGCAGCTTGGCCCGAGGAGGGACGGGGGAAATGAACACTGAAGCTTTCTTT.

The CDR3 coding sequence is TGTGCCAGCAGCAATCTGCGACAGAGCAATCAGCCCCAGCATTTT. It encodes CASSNLRQSNQPQHF. This rearrangement joins TRBV21-1 to TRBJ1-5; TRBD1, the D gene given by the table, was not confirmed from the DNA. TRBV21-1 is termed a pseudogene. The CDR3 consists of 15 residues.

The chain carries TRBV4-1 and TRBJ2-7; D gene ambiguous. The germline V gene has CDR1 MGHRA and CDR2 YSYEKL. V was cut by 1 base and J by 2 bases, with 12 bases left in between. The CDR3 covers 15 residues. The CDR3 loop is CASSQVAESAYEQYF. CDR3 nucleotide sequence: TGCGCCAGCAGCCAAGTAGCAGAGAGCGCCTACGAGCAGTACTTC.

The chain uses TRBV9 and TRBJ1-1; 8 nucleotides align to TRBD1. After removal of 4 bases from V and 1 base from J, the junction contained 12 bases not matched to a gene. The germline gives CDR1 SGDLS, CDR2 YYNGEE. This CDR3 region has 17 residues. Written as DNA, the CDR3 is TGTGCCAGCAGCCCGCTACTCCCGGACAGGGCGAACACTGAAGCTTTCTTT. Protein product: CASSPLLPDRANTEAFF.

The V call is TRBV19, the J call TRBJ2-3, with 7 bases lining up with TRBD2. This CDR3 spans 18 amino acids. The germline gives CDR1 LNHDA, CDR2 SQIVND (reference sequence). DNA of the CDR3: TGTGTCTACAGTAAGGTGGAGGGTCTAGCGGTTAGCACAGATACGCAGTATTTT. Translating it yields CVYSKVEGLAVSTDTQYF.

V and J are TRBV7-9 and TRBJ2-7, with 7 bases matching TRBD1. V dropped 5 bases and J dropped 2; count of bases not matched to a gene: 6. Per the germline V gene, CDR1 is SEHNR and CDR2 is FQNEAQ (reference sequence). The CDR3 runs 14 residues. CDR3 in DNA: TGTGCCAGCAGCCGGGACAGCTTCCCCTACGAGCAGTACGTC. Protein: CASSRDSFPYEQYV.

The chain couples TRBV28 to TRBJ1-2, with a tentative D call TRBD1 (5 bases). Germline V gene lookup returns CDR1 MDHEN and CDR2 SYDVKM. This CDR3 is built from 16 residues. Trimming removed 5 bases from V and 3 bases from J, with 19 bases in between. This CDR3 reads CASSPIPTVTYYGYTF. The DNA of the CDR3 is TGTGCCAGCAGTCCTATACCGACAGTTACCTACTATGGCTACACCTTC.

This chain links TRBV5-1 with TRBJ2-7; 9 bases fit TRBD1. This CDR3 has 18 residues. The germline V gene has CDR1 SGHRS and CDR2 YFSETQ. The J segment lost 0 bases and the V segment lost 0 bases, leaving 10 bases of the junction unmatched. Written as DNA, the CDR3 is TGCGCCAGCAGCTTGGGTGACTTTACAGGGGGCCGCTCCTACGAGCAGTACGTC. Translation: CASSLGDFTGGRSYEQYV.

The CDR3 coding sequence is TGTGCCAGCAGCTTTACCGGATCAGGATTCTACTCTGGAAACACCATATATTTT. Protein: CASSFTGSGFYSGNTIYF. The V gene is TRBV11-2, the J gene TRBJ1-3; D is undetermined. The CDR3 loop spans 18 amino acids. Per germline, CDR1 SGHAT and CDR2 FQNNGV. The germline V and J ends were trimmed by 3 bases and 0 bases, with 18 bases remaining between them.

The chain is built from TRBV19 and TRBJ1-2; D is unclear. CDR1 is LNHDA and CDR2 is SQIVND in the germline V gene (reference sequence). The V end lost 3 bases, the J end lost 3 bases, and 11 bases lay between the germline ends. CDR3 length: 14 amino acids. The CDR3: CASSIQNLHYGYTF. CDR3 in DNA: TGTGCCAGTAGTATTCAAAATCTACACTATGGCTACACCTTC.

The rearrangement joins TRBV19 to TRBJ1-1; TRBD1 might be the D (5 bases). CDR3 length: 15 residues. V was cut by 7 bases and J by 3 bases, with 18 bases left in between. CDR1 and CDR2 (germline): LNHDA, SQIVND (reference sequence). The CDR3 region is CASIPSTEIDTEAFF. DNA of the CDR3: TGTGCCAGTATCCCGTCGACAGAAATAGACACTGAAGCTTTCTTT.

The V gene is TRBV7-9, the J gene TRBJ2-7; no reliable D call. The CDR3 is 14 amino acids. The V gene lost 4 bases and the J gene lost 5 bases, with 15 bases spanning the gap. Germline CDR1 SEHNR, CDR2 FQNEAQ (reference sequence). For the CDR3, the DNA is TGTGCCAGCAGCTATGATAACGGCGGCAACGAGCAGTACTTC. Translated: CASSYDNGGNEQYF.